The T cell receptor (beta chain) under discussion was sequenced for a study of immune evolution from preneoplasia to lung adenocarcinoma. On this clone: The antigen remains unidentified.

H&E slides confirmed each diagnosis, reviewed by two pathologists independently. The V gene's germline CDR1 is MDHEN and CDR2 SYDVKM. With 1 base removed from V and 7 bases from J, the gap between germline ends came to 20 bases. The CDR3 is 16 residues long. Broader study findings: Normal lung had highest clonality; later lesions appeared denser, more diverse.

Libraries were prepared by immunoSEQ multiplex PCR; TCRdb keeps only in-frame clonotypes and omits some of them. The sample yields thousands of clones, roughly 80% seen once. The sequence derives from a person aged 65 to 79 with lung adenocarcinoma. V usage is TRBV28 and J usage is TRBJ2-7, with D unresolved. Sequencing was carried out using FFPE adjacent normal lung tissue. Here the CDR3 DNA reads TGTGCCAGCAGTTTATTCAGGCCGGTTGTTTCGGATGAGCAGTACTTC. This codes for CASSLFRPVVSDEQYF.